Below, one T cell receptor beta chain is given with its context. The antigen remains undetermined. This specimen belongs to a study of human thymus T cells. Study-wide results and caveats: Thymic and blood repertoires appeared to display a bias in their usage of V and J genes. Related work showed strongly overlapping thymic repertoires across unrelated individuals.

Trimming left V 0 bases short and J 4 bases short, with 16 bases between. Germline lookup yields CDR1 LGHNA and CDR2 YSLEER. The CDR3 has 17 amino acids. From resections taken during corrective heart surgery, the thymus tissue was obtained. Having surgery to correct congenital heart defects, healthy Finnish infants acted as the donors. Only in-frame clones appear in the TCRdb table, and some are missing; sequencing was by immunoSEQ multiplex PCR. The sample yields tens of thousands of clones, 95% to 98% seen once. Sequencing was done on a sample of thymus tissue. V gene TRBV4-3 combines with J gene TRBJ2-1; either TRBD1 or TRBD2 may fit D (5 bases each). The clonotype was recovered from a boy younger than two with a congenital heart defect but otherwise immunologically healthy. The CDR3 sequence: CASSQDRGAGNYNEQFF. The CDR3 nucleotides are TGCGCCAGCAGCCAAGATAGAGGGGCAGGGAATTACAATGAGCAGTTCTTC.